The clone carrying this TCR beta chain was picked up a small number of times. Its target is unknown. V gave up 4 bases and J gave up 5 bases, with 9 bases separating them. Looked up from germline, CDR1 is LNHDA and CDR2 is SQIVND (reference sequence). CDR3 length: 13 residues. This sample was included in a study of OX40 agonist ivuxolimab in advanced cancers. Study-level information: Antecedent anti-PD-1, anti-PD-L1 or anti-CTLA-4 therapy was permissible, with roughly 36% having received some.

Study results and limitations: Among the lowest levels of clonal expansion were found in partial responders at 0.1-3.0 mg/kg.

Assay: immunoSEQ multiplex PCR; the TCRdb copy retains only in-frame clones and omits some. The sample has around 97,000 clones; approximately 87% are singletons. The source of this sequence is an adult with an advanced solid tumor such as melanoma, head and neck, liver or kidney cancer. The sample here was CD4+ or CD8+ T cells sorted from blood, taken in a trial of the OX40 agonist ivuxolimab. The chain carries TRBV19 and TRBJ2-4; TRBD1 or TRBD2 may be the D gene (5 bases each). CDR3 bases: TGTGCCAGTAGTAAGGGACCGGAAAACATTCAGTACTTC. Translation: CASSKGPENIQYF.